A single sample is the source of the 26 T cell receptor beta chains below, sequenced in a study of vaccination effects on CD4 cells after COVID-19. Sequencing in the ViraFEST assay came after antigen-specific CD4+ T cells had been expanded with viral peptide pools, which were used to stimulate PBMC. It was after roughly 11 days of culture that CD4+ T cells were isolated. The person had PCR-confirmed SARS-CoV-2 infection between March and December 2020. These receptors are not linked to any known antigen. Sequenced by immunoSEQ multiplex PCR; TCRdb stores in-frame clones only, minus some. The sample records some 38,000 clones, 55% to 75% being singletons. The sequenced sample was CD4+ T cells from PBMCs cultured with HCoV-NL63 spike peptides, obtained before COVID-19 vaccination. These receptors all stem from a human donor who had a prior SARS-CoV-2 infection.

This chain links TRBV5-4 with TRBJ2-1; no firm D call. Germline CDR1 SGHNT, CDR2 YYREEE (reference sequence). The CDR3 covers 13 residues. Trimming shortened V by 0 bases and J by 6 bases, and 7 bases separated the two germline ends. CDR3 protein: CASSLDRVNEQFF. CDR3 nucleotides: TGTGCCAGCAGCTTGGATCGGGTCAATGAGCAGTTCTTC.

The V gene is TRBV2, the J gene TRBJ2-1; D tentatively reads TRBD1 or TRBD2 (5 bases each). Germline-derived CDR1 and CDR2 are SNHLY and FYNNEI. This CDR3 contains 14 residues. Trimming removed 5 bases at V and 8 bases at J, with 16 bases between. The CDR3 region has the DNA TGTGCCAGCAGTTCCGGGACGAGACGCGATGAGCAGTTCTTC. It is translated as CASSSGTRRDEQFF.

The chain employs TRBV5-1 and TRBJ2-7; 11 bases are shared with TRBD1. CDR1 is SGHRS and CDR2 is YFSETQ in the germline V gene. The CDR3 loop spans 15 amino acids. The junction had 6 bases not matched to a gene; V was cut back by 2 bases and J by 5 bases. The CDR3 DNA reads as TGCGCCAGCAGCTTCCTAGGACAGGGGGCGAACGAGCAGTACTTC. Translated: CASSFLGQGANEQYF.

The CDR3 reads CASSVGGEPDYGELFF. DNA of the CDR3: TGTGCCAGCAGCGTAGGAGGAGAGCCTGATTATGGGGAGCTGTTTTTT. The chain links TRBV9 to TRBJ2-2; no reliable D call. This CDR3 contains 16 residues. The ends were cut back, 0 bases at V and 8 bases at J, with 17 bases in the middle. The germline gives CDR1 SGDLS, CDR2 YYNGEE.

V gene TRBV9 combines with J gene TRBJ2-3, with D uncertain. The CDR3 has 15 residues. Germline CDR1 and CDR2: SGDLS and YYNGEE. Trimming left V 0 bases short and J 5 bases short, with 13 bases between. The CDR3 DNA reads as TGTGCCAGCAGCGTAGATGGAGCGTCGGGAGATACGCAGTATTTT. Translation gives CASSVDGASGDTQYF.

The V and J genes are TRBV6-5 and TRBJ2-4, with D tentatively TRBD1 or TRBD2 (5 bases each). Germline V CDR1 and CDR2: MNHEY, SVGAGI. Trimming took 7 bases from V and 6 from J, leaving 16 bases between them. This CDR3 has 14 amino acids. The CDR3 sequence is CASTSGARRNIQYF. Written as DNA, the CDR3 is TGTGCCAGCACTTCCGGGGCTAGGAGAAACATTCAGTACTTC.

The CDR3 is CASSYSGQGFRNTIYF. The DNA of the CDR3 is TGTGCCAGCAGTTACTCCGGACAGGGATTCAGAAACACCATATATTTT. The chain combines TRBV6-5 with TRBJ1-3, with 8 positions matching TRBD1. CDR1 and CDR2 (germline): MNHEY, SVGAGI. The V segment lost 0 bases and the J segment 5 bases; nucleotides outside the gene matches: 6. The length of the CDR3 is 16 residues.

Concerning this clone itself: This same CDR3 is encoded by further DNA sequences in the sample. The CDR3: CASSYGTGLGYTF. CDR3 bases: TGTGCCAGCAGTTACGGGACAGGTCTCGGCTACACCTTC. This sequence joins TRBV6-5 and TRBJ1-2, with TRBD1 matching over 8 bases. This CDR3 spans 13 amino acids. The ends lost 2 bases at V and 8 bases at J; junction bases unmatched: 4. CDR1 MNHEY and CDR2 SVGAGI come from the germline V gene.

This chain connects TRBV29-1 to TRBJ2-3; no reliable D call. The germline gives CDR1 SQVTM, CDR2 ANQGSEA. V was shortened by 6 bases and J by 2 bases, with 15 bases between the two germline ends. The length of the CDR3 is 14 residues. CDR3 loop: CSVTGLSDTDTQYF. CDR3 nucleotides: TGCAGCGTCACGGGCTTGTCGGACACAGATACGCAGTATTTT.

V gene TRBV5-4 combines with J gene TRBJ2-4; no definite D call. The germline CDR1 and CDR2 sequences are SGHNT and YYREEE (reference sequence). CDR3 length: 11 residues. Trimming left V 0 bases short and J 5 bases short, with 0 bases between. The CDR3 reads CASSLENIQYF. In nucleotides, the CDR3 is TGTGCCAGCAGCTTGGAAAACATTCAGTACTTC.

The gene calls are TRBV19 and TRBJ2-3; no definite D call. The CDR3 is made up of 11 amino acids. Germline V gene lookup returns CDR1 LNHDA and CDR2 SQIVND (reference sequence). Trimming cost V 5 bases and J 2 bases, with 2 bases left between them. CDR3 residues: CASSYTDTQYF. The CDR3 DNA reads TGTGCCAGTAGTTACACAGATACGCAGTATTTT.

The V call is TRBV21-1, the J call TRBJ2-7; the table assigns TRBD1, which was not confirmed against the DNA. TRBV21-1 is a pseudogene. The CDR3 loop spans 15 amino acids. The CDR3 here is CASSNPGTALYEQYF. The CDR3 coding sequence is TGTGCCAGCAGCAACCCCGGGACAGCCCTTTACGAGCAGTACTTC.

This clone was detected once. The chain is built from TRBV7-9 and TRBJ1-1; 11 positions agree with TRBD1. Germline CDR1 and CDR2: SEHNR and FQNEAQ (reference sequence). The CDR3 is 15 amino acids. Trimming removed 5 bases from V and 4 bases from J; junction bases left unmatched: 6. CDR3 sequence (DNA): TGTGCCAGCAGCCCCGGACAGGGGGCGGCCACTGAAGCTTTCTTT. The encoded protein is CASSPGQGAATEAFF.

The DNA for the CDR3 is TGTGCCAGCAGCCGTCGACAGGGGCTTTATAATTCACCCCTCCACTTT. The encoded protein is CASSRRQGLYNSPLHF. The gene calls are TRBV4-2 and TRBJ1-6; TRBD1 matches at 8 bases. Germline V CDR1 and CDR2: LGHNA, YNFKEQ. The CDR3 is made up of 16 amino acids. The J segment lost 4 bases and the V segment lost 4 bases, leaving 6 bases of the junction unmatched.

V and J are TRBV4-2 and TRBJ2-5; D perhaps matches TRBD1 (5 bases). Per germline, CDR1 LGHNA and CDR2 YNFKEQ. V was clipped by 1 base and J by 4 bases, with 13 bases between them. This CDR3 spans 15 amino acids. The CDR3 loop is CASSQGGQGRETQYF. The CDR3 DNA reads TGTGCCAGCAGCCAAGGGGGTCAGGGCAGAGAGACCCAGTACTTC.

This clone is labeled as medium-sized. The genes are TRBV6-1 and TRBJ2-1, with D possibly TRBD2 on 6 matching bases. The CDR3 runs 14 residues. Germline CDR1 reads MNHNS; CDR2 reads SASEGT. Trimming stripped 8 bases from V and 1 base from J, with 12 bases between. DNA for the CDR3: TGTGCCAGCCGGGGACTTACATCCTACAATGAGCAGTTCTTC. Translated, it gives CASRGLTSYNEQFF.

The V and J genes are TRBV7-9 and TRBJ2-1; TRBD2 agrees at 10 bases. V lost 5 bases, J lost 7 bases, and 8 bases stayed unmatched. This CDR3 spans 15 amino acids. Germline CDR1 and CDR2: SEHNR and FQNEAQ (reference sequence). The CDR3 reads CASSPPSGSLNEQFF. In DNA, the CDR3 is TGTGCCAGCAGCCCACCTAGCGGGAGTCTGAATGAGCAGTTCTTC. The variable domain in full, completed from reference TRBV7-9 and TRBJ2-1, reads DTGVSQNPRHKITKRGQNVTFRCDPISEHNRLYWYRQTLGQGPEFLTYFQNEAQLEKSRLLSDRFSAERPKGSFSTLEIQRTEQGDSAMYLCASSPPSGSLNEQFFGPGTRLTVL.

The chain joins TRBV19 to TRBJ2-3; tentative D call: TRBD2 (5 bases). The germline V and J ends were trimmed by 7 bases and 0 bases, with 17 bases remaining between them. Germline values: CDR1 LNHDA, CDR2 SQIVND (reference sequence). CDR3 length: 16 amino acids. The CDR3 loop reads CASKGFGEHSTDTQYF. The CDR3 coding sequence is TGTGCCAGTAAGGGCTTCGGGGAACACAGCACAGATACGCAGTATTTT.

V and J are TRBV19 and TRBJ1-5; D perhaps matches TRBD1 (6 bases). Trimming took 3 bases from V and 6 from J, leaving 15 bases between them. Per germline, CDR1 LNHDA and CDR2 SQIVND (reference sequence). The CDR3 runs 15 residues. The CDR3 region is CASSIGHRAGQPQHF. The CDR3 coding sequence is TGTGCCAGTAGTATCGGGCACAGGGCCGGTCAGCCCCAGCATTTT.

The chain recombines TRBV2 with TRBJ1-1; no firm D call. The V gene's germline CDR1 is SNHLY and CDR2 FYNNEI. The CDR3 is made up of 13 amino acids. With 3 bases removed from V and 4 bases from J, the gap between germline ends came to 9 bases. Written as DNA, the CDR3 is TGTGCCAGCAGTGAGGGAGCGGGCACTGAAGCTTTCTTT. Its protein product is CASSEGAGTEAFF.

This chain connects TRBV19 to TRBJ2-1, with 9 bases aligning to TRBD2. The junction had 19 bases not matched to a gene; V was cut back by 3 bases and J by 7 bases. This CDR3 has 19 amino acids. In germline, CDR1 is LNHDA, CDR2 SQIVND (reference sequence). The CDR3 here is CASSMDPGLSGSLENEQFF. As DNA, the CDR3 is TGTGCCAGTAGTATGGACCCCGGCCTTAGCGGGAGTTTAGAAAATGAGCAGTTCTTC.

The V call is TRBV6-5, the J call TRBJ2-7, with D hard to call. Trimming stripped 8 bases from V and 3 bases from J, with 8 bases between. The germline V gene has CDR1 MNHEY and CDR2 SVGAGI. The CDR3 runs 11 residues. The CDR3 protein is CASGRHYEQYF. The DNA of the CDR3 is TGTGCCAGCGGAAGACACTACGAGCAGTACTTC.

The chain carries TRBV3-1 (or the pseudogene TRBV3-2) and TRBJ2-7, with unresolved D. V dropped 1 base and J dropped 7 bases, with 14 bases sitting between them. Germline V lookup: CDR1 LGHDT, CDR2 YNNKEL (reference sequence). The CDR3 contains 14 residues. DNA for the CDR3: TGTGCCAGCAGCCAAGTGATACTCCTGGGGGAGCAGTACTTC. Its translation is CASSQVILLGEQYF.

This clone was detected only once. The chain employs TRBV6-1 and TRBJ2-5; 8 bases align to TRBD2. Losses at the gene ends were 0 bases for V and 0 bases for J; bases not matched to a gene: 9. Per germline, CDR1 MNHNS and CDR2 SASEGT. CDR3 length: 18 residues. CDR3 in amino acids: CASSEAVFGGGYQETQYF. Written as DNA, the CDR3 is TGTGCCAGCAGTGAAGCGGTCTTCGGCGGGGGGTACCAAGAGACCCAGTACTTC.

V and J are TRBV24-1 and TRBJ2-5; possible D gene TRBD1, 6 bases. The CDR3 is 14 residues long. V was pared by 12 bases and J by 9 bases, with 25 bases between. Germline CDR1 is KGHDR and CDR2 is SFDVKD. The CDR3 nucleotides are TGTGCCTCGACTAAGCGGAGCGAAGAGGGGGCCCAGTACTTC. Encoded protein: CASTKRSEEGAQYF.

This chain joins TRBV15 and TRBJ1-1, with a possible D match to TRBD1 (5 bases). Trimming pared 0 bases from V and 1 base from J, leaving 9 bases between. CDR1 is LNHNV, CDR2 YYDKDF, per germline (reference sequence). The CDR3 extends over 15 amino acids. Here the CDR3 reads CATSREIGGNTEAFF. DNA of the CDR3: TGTGCCACCAGCAGAGAGATTGGGGGGAACACTGAAGCTTTCTTT.